The 13 T cell receptor beta chains presented below share a single source sample, sequenced in a study of T cell responses to AZD1222 COVID-19 vaccine. TCRdb's copy holds only in-frame clones and misses some; the assay was immunoSEQ multiplex PCR. Found here are 130,000 or so clones, 94% of them singletons; the top ten hold under 7.5%. The sample consisted of peripheral blood, taken on day 0 of AZD1222 vaccination. These receptors all stem from an adult in good health.

This chain connects TRBV7-3 to TRBJ1-1, with D hard to call. V gave up 5 bases and J gave up 5 bases, with 12 bases separating them. The CDR3 has 13 amino acids. Germline V lookup: CDR1 SGHTA, CDR2 FQGTGA. The CDR3 sequence: CASSATTGTEAFF. CDR3 sequence (DNA): TGTGCCAGCAGCGCAACGACTGGGACTGAAGCTTTCTTT.

The genes are TRBV6-2 or TRBV6-3 and TRBJ2-7; possible D gene TRBD2, 6 bases. This CDR3 spans 14 amino acids. The V and J ends lost 4 bases and 3 bases respectively, with 13 bases between them. Per germline, CDR1 MNHEY and CDR2 SVGEGT. CDR3 nucleotides: TGTGCCAGCAGTTGGCCAGCGGGCCACTACGAGCAGTACTTC. Amino acid sequence: CASSWPAGHYEQYF.

This clone appeared once. The chain employs TRBV7-2 and TRBJ1-2; 8 bases are shared with TRBD1. The germline V gene encodes CDR1 SGHTA and CDR2 FQGNSA. V lost 6 bases and J lost 8; bases outside the gene matches: 11. The CDR3 has 14 residues. The CDR3 nucleotides read TGTGCCAGCAGGACAGGGGAGCTGGTAGGGGGCTACACCTTC. This gives the protein CASRTGELVGGYTF.

The chain couples TRBV10-3 to TRBJ2-7, with TRBD2 as a possible D gene (6 bases). The CDR3 is made up of 17 amino acids. The germline CDR1 and CDR2 sequences are ENHRY and SYGVKD. V lost 0 bases to trimming and J lost 0 bases, with 15 bases between them. In nucleotides, the CDR3 is TGTGCCATCAGTGAGTCGACCGGAGAGCGGGTCTCCTACGAGCAGTACTTC. Protein product: CAISESTGERVSYEQYF.

This chain joins TRBV27 and TRBJ1-5; D gene unclear. V shed 5 bases and J shed 2 bases, with 10 bases lying between them. The CDR3 has 14 residues. CDR1 and CDR2 from the germline V gene are MNHEY and SMNVEV (reference sequence). In DNA form, the CDR3 reads TGTGCCAGCAGTCCCGAGGGAGGCAATCAGCCCCAGCATTTT. Protein sequence: CASSPEGGNQPQHF.

The chain couples TRBV11-1 to TRBJ2-1; 9 bases match TRBD2. V lost 5 bases to trimming and J lost 7 bases; unmatched junction nucleotides: 9. In germline, CDR1 is SGHAT, CDR2 FQDESV (reference sequence). CDR3 length: 15 residues. The CDR3 loop is CASSPFSGSMNEQFF. The CDR3 nucleotides are TGTGCCAGCAGCCCGTTTAGCGGGAGTATGAATGAGCAGTTCTTC.

The chain has TRBV5-1 and TRBJ1-1; 8 nucleotides align to TRBD1. V gave up 4 bases and J gave up 1 base; unmatched junction bases: 15. CDR3 length: 18 amino acids. Per germline, CDR1 SGHRS and CDR2 YFSETQ. Written as DNA, the CDR3 is TGCGCCAGCAGCCCCAGAGACAGGGGCCGTGACCCGAACACTGAAGCTTTCTTT. Translated, it gives CASSPRDRGRDPNTEAFF.

The chain couples TRBV5-1 to TRBJ2-7; the D gene is possibly TRBD1 (5 bases). CDR3 length equals 17 residues. The V end was cut by 1 base, the J end by 5 bases, with 22 bases between. CDR1 and CDR2 (germline): SGHRS, YFSETQ. As DNA, the CDR3 is TGCGCCAGCAGCTTGCCCAGGGAACCTCACGGATTCGACGAGCAGTACTTC. This sequence encodes CASSLPREPHGFDEQYF.

The CDR3 bases are TGTGCCAGCAGCCTGACAGCAGTAGATGTGGGCTACACCTTC. Translating it yields CASSLTAVDVGYTF. V gene TRBV14 combines with J gene TRBJ1-2, with TRBD1 as a possible D gene (5 bases). CDR3 length: 14 amino acids. V was clipped by 4 bases and J by 8 bases, with 17 bases between them. Germline CDR1 is SGHDN and CDR2 is FVKESK.

This clone was seen just once. The chain links TRBV4-3 to TRBJ2-1; the D gene is possibly TRBD1 (5 bases). V lost 0 bases and J 7 bases, leaving 10 bases between the germline ends. CDR1 and CDR2 (germline): LGHNA, YSLEER. This CDR3 is 14 amino acids long. CDR3 sequence: CASSQDTGANEQFF. The CDR3 coding sequence is TGCGCCAGCAGCCAAGATACTGGGGCGAATGAGCAGTTCTTC.

The chain carries TRBV4-2 and TRBJ2-7; D may match TRBD1 or TRBD2 (5 bases each). The CDR3 spans 15 residues. Trimming stripped 3 bases from V and 1 base from J, with 13 bases between. CDR1 LGHNA and CDR2 YNFKEQ come from the germline V gene. The CDR3 region is CASSQVTGRSYEQYF. The CDR3 nucleotides read TGTGCCAGCAGCCAGGTTACGGGACGTTCCTACGAGCAGTACTTC.

The V gene is TRBV7-2, the J gene TRBJ2-2; 7 bases align to TRBD1. The CDR3 loop spans 15 amino acids. V shed 5 bases and J 6 bases; nucleotides not matched to a gene: 9. Per the germline V gene, CDR1 is SGHTA and CDR2 is FQGNSA. DNA for the CDR3: TGTGCCAGCAGCCAAAGACAGGGCTCCGCCGGGGAGCTGTTTTTT. This encodes CASSQRQGSAGELFF.

This chain joins TRBV9 and TRBJ1-4, with TRBD1 identical over 7 bases. The germline CDR1 and CDR2 sequences are SGDLS and YYNGEE. The CDR3 has 16 residues. V was clipped by 0 bases and J by 4 bases; unmatched bases: 6. CDR3 protein: CASSVVAGGNNEKLFF. The CDR3 DNA sequence: TGTGCCAGCAGCGTAGTAGCAGGGGGGAATAATGAAAAACTGTTTTTT.